This TCR beta chain was observed in a study of cytotoxic CD8 clonotypes in ibrutinib-treated CLL. Study at large: Partial response was seen in approximately 24 patients and complete response in 2; after median about 68 months, approximately 14 stayed remitted, some twelve progressed.

The table came from immunoSEQ multiplex PCR; TCRdb's copy has only in-frame clones and leaves some out. The table includes 250,000 or so clones, 60% to 75% detected once. V trimming: 7 bases; J trimming: 7 bases; junction bases outside the gene matches: 17. The CDR3 contains 17 residues. Germline CDR1 is LGHNA and CDR2 is YNFKEQ. This sequence originates from a human donor with chronic lymphocytic leukemia. Source: PBMCs, taken after 24 months of ibrutinib treatment. The V gene is TRBV4-2, the J gene TRBJ2-1; TRBD2 matches at 9 bases. The CDR3 sequence: CASTLAGFSGPENEQFF. Written as DNA, the CDR3 is TGTGCCAGCACCCTAGCGGGGTTTAGCGGACCTGAGAATGAGCAGTTCTTC.